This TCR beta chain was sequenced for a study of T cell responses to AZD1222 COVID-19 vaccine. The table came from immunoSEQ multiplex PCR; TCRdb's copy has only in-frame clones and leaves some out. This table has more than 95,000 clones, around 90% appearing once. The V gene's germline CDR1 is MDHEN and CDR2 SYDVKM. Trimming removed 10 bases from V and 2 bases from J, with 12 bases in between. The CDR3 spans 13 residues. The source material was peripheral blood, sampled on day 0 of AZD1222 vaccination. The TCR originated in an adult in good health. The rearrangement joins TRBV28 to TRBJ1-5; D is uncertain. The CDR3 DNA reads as TGTGCCACTCTGAGGACGGGCAATCAGCCCCAGCATTTT. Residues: CATLRTGNQPQHF.